Shown below are 19 T cell receptor beta chains from a single sample sequenced in a study of cytomegalovirus exposure and HLA in healthy donors. The PCR ran on 60 Vbeta and 13 Jbeta primers. Profiled with immunoSEQ multiplex PCR; TCRdb holds only in-frame clones, not every one. The sample has about 140,000 clones, roughly 8.8% seen once. Sequencing input: PBMCs. These receptor sequences come from a woman aged 40-49 years in good health and CMV-seropositive.

This clone was seen more than once but under ten times. The CDR3 sequence is CASSLAPGQGMNTEAFF. CDR3 DNA: TGTGCCAGCAGCTTAGCGCCGGGACAGGGAATGAACACTGAAGCTTTCTTT. This chain joins TRBV7-8 and TRBJ1-1, with TRBD1 identical over 9 bases. Per the germline V gene, CDR1 is SGHVS and CDR2 is FQNEAQ. J lost 0 bases, V lost 0 bases, and 5 bases had no gene match. CDR3 length: 17 amino acids.

The table lists this clone with a few counts. The J gene is TRBJ1-3, the V gene TRBV13; D is uncertain. CDR1 and CDR2 (germline): PRHDT, FYEKMQ (reference sequence). This CDR3 spans 12 amino acids. Trimming pared 5 bases from V and 2 bases from J, leaving 4 bases between. In nucleotides, the CDR3 is TGTGCCAGCAGCCTTCCTGGAAACACCATATATTTT. Its protein product is CASSLPGNTIYF.

J is TRBJ1-2 and V is TRBV18; D ambiguous. Germline V gene sequence: CDR1 KGHSH, CDR2 LQKENI. The V end was cut by 3 bases, the J end by 0 bases, with 8 bases between. CDR3 size: 14 residues. CDR3 protein: CASSPREANYGYTF. In nucleotides, the CDR3 is TGTGCCAGCTCACCCCGAGAAGCTAACTATGGCTACACCTTC.

This clone was detected only a few times. The CDR3 sequence: CASSPRQGARTEAFF. The CDR3 nucleotides read TGTGCCAGCTCACCGCGACAGGGGGCAAGAACTGAAGCTTTCTTT. V usage is TRBV18 and J usage is TRBJ1-1; 10 positions match TRBD1. The V and J ends lost 3 bases and 5 bases, in that order; junction bases with no gene match: 6. This CDR3 is built from 15 residues. CDR1 and CDR2 from the germline V gene are KGHSH and LQKENI.

The chain combines TRBV9 with TRBJ2-7; maybe TRBD2 (5 bases). There are 14 residues in the CDR3. V was cut by 0 bases and J by 6 bases, with 13 bases left in between. Looked up from germline, CDR1 is SGDLS and CDR2 is YYNGEE. The CDR3 DNA is TGTGCCAGCAGCGTAGTTGAGGGAACCGGCGAGCAGTACTTC. Translation: CASSVVEGTGEQYF.

The chain links TRBV2 to TRBJ2-7; the D is unclear. The CDR3 runs to 15 residues. Germline values: CDR1 SNHLY, CDR2 FYNNEI. V was pared by 4 bases and J by 0 bases, with 13 bases between. CDR3 protein: CASSARPRSSYEQYF. The CDR3 DNA reads as TGTGCCAGCAGTGCTAGACCGAGGAGCTCCTACGAGCAGTACTTC.

V usage is TRBV25-1 and J usage is TRBJ1-1; 7 bases match TRBD1. Trimming removed 2 bases from V and 8 bases from J; junction bases left unmatched: 5. This CDR3 has 13 amino acids. Germline CDR1 and CDR2: MGHDK and SYGVNS. The CDR3 sequence is CASSENRGGEAFF. The DNA of the CDR3 is TGTGCCAGCAGTGAAAATAGAGGGGGCGAAGCTTTCTTT.

The rearrangement joins TRBV10-3 to TRBJ2-1, with TRBD1 matching over 7 bases. V lost 3 bases and J lost 2; bases outside the gene matches: 4. Looked up from germline, CDR1 is ENHRY and CDR2 is SYGVKD. CDR3 size: 15 residues. CDR3 sequence reads: CAISDGQGAYNEQFF. For the CDR3, the DNA is TGTGCCATCAGTGACGGGCAGGGGGCCTACAATGAGCAGTTCTTC.

The rearrangement uses TRBV5-6 and TRBJ1-4; no firm D call. The CDR3 is 18 residues long. Germline-derived CDR1 and CDR2 are SGHDT and YYEEEE. V gave up 5 bases and J gave up 0 bases, with 20 bases separating them. The CDR3 bases are TGTGCCAGCAGGGTGAGGAAAGGAGGACGGGCAACTAATGAAAAACTGTTTTTT. This sequence encodes CASRVRKGGRATNEKLFF.

This clone came up a few times. The genes are TRBV6-1 and TRBJ2-2; no clear D gene. This CDR3 region has 14 residues. Trimming took 6 bases from V and 1 from J, leaving 9 bases between them. CDR1 and CDR2 (germline): MNHNS, SASEGT. CDR3 amino acids: CASRGLRNTGELFF. The CDR3 DNA reads TGTGCCAGCAGGGGCCTACGGAACACCGGGGAGCTGTTTTTT.

The gene calls are TRBV10-3 and TRBJ1-2; 10 bases map to TRBD1. J was trimmed by 3 bases and V by 10 bases; bases with no gene match: 5. Germline CDR1 ENHRY, CDR2 SYGVKD. The CDR3 runs to 13 residues. CDR3 sequence reads: CATGQGEHYGYTF. CDR3 coding DNA: TGTGCCACCGGACAGGGGGAGCACTATGGCTACACCTTC.

This clone has more than one count but fewer than ten. CDR3 bases: TGTGCCAGCAGCTCCACCCCCTCGGGGAGGCCATTAAGCTACGAGCAGTACTTC. Encoded protein: CASSSTPSGRPLSYEQYF. The V gene is TRBV7-2, the J gene TRBJ2-7, with TRBD2 as a possible D gene (6 bases). The CDR3 contains 18 residues. CDR1 and CDR2 (germline): SGHTA, FQGNSA. V was cut by 4 bases and J by 3 bases, with 25 bases left in between.

This clone was seen more than once but under ten times. The chain couples TRBV6-1 to TRBJ1-3; D not resolved. With 4 bases removed from V and 2 bases from J, the gap between germline ends came to 12 bases. The CDR3 totals 15 residues. Germline CDR1 and CDR2: MNHNS and SASEGT. CDR3 sequence reads: CASSGALGAGNTIYF. The CDR3 DNA sequence: TGTGCCAGCAGTGGGGCCCTCGGGGCTGGAAACACCATATATTTT.

This clone showed up just a few times. Different DNA sequences within this sample yield the same CDR3. This chain connects TRBV5-4 to TRBJ1-2; D ambiguous. There are 14 residues in the CDR3. The germline V gene encodes CDR1 SGHNT and CDR2 YYREEE (reference sequence). The germline V and J ends were trimmed by 0 bases and 2 bases, with 8 bases remaining between them. CDR3 sequence: CASSLGAENYGYTF. The CDR3 DNA reads as TGTGCCAGCAGCTTGGGGGCAGAAAACTATGGCTACACCTTC.

This clone was seen a handful of times. The CDR3 loop reads CASSEGPGATQETQYF. CDR3 nucleotides: TGTGCCAGCAGTGAAGGGCCAGGGGCCACTCAAGAGACCCAGTACTTC. The chain links TRBV6-1 to TRBJ2-5; the D gene is possibly TRBD1 (6 bases). This CDR3 is 16 amino acids long. V was trimmed by 1 base and J by 2 bases, leaving 14 bases between them. Germline V gives CDR1 MNHNS, CDR2 SASEGT.

This clone has just a few counts. At one end, the junction sequence differs from germline, possibly due to a read error. The chain has TRBV7-2 and TRBJ2-2; TRBD1 aligns across 8 bases. The germline CDR1 and CDR2 sequences are SGHTA and FQGNSA. The CDR3 has 17 amino acids. The CDR3 protein is CASSPQTGAPFTGKLFF. CDR3 in DNA: TGTGCCAGCAGCCCACAGACAGGGGCGCCCTTCACCGGGAAGCTGTTTTTT.

This clone was detected only a few times. V and J are TRBV19 and TRBJ1-1; possibly TRBD1 for D (6 bases). The CDR3 has 14 amino acids. CDR1 is LNHDA and CDR2 is SQIVND in the germline V gene (reference sequence). Trimming pared 4 bases from V and 0 bases from J, leaving 9 bases between. The CDR3 nucleotides read TGTGCCAGTAGTACAGGGGTCATGAACACTGAAGCTTTCTTT. Translation: CASSTGVMNTEAFF.

A few counts support this clone. This sequence joins TRBV13 and TRBJ2-7; the match to TRBD2 covers 8 bases. The CDR3 has 18 amino acids. The germline V gene encodes CDR1 PRHDT and CDR2 FYEKMQ (reference sequence). J was trimmed by 3 bases and V by 4 bases; bases with no gene match: 17. CDR3 amino acids: CASSSSKEPGLVSYEQYF. Written as DNA, the CDR3 is TGTGCCAGCAGCTCCTCCAAAGAACCGGGACTAGTTAGCTACGAGCAGTACTTC.

The chain is built from TRBV5-5 and TRBJ1-4, with D possibly being TRBD1 (5 bases). V was cut by 0 bases and J by 4 bases, with 10 bases left in between. Germline CDR1 is SGHKS and CDR2 is YYEKEE (reference sequence). The CDR3 sequence is 15 residues long. The CDR3 sequence: CASSLDTGGNEKLFF. As DNA, the CDR3 is TGTGCCAGCAGCTTGGATACAGGCGGTAATGAAAAACTGTTTTTT.